This record covers a single T cell receptor beta chain. Using a J-beta primer mix together with a sample-barcoded 5' primer, a second PCR was run for roughly 6 to 12 cycles. TCRdb reprocessed the 5' RACE reads via MiXCR and lists one record per CDR3 protein. The profile shows about 1.8 million distinct CDR3 sequences, around half of them singletons. The length of the CDR3 is 16 residues. Germline values: CDR1 MNHEY, CDR2 SVGEGT. V was clipped by 2 bases and J by 2 bases, with 10 bases between them. The authors isolated at least 6 million PBMCs per sample. The entry originates in a study of blood T cells in healthy people across ages.

The chain uses TRBV6-2 or TRBV6-3 and TRBJ2-6; no definite D call. The sequence derives from a middle-aged woman in good health. Source material: blood. Here the CDR3 DNA reads TGTGCCAGCAGTTACCCGACCGCGGCTGGGGCCAACGTCCTGACTTTC. It specifies CASSYPTAAGANVLTF.